This T cell receptor (beta chain) was recorded in a study of regulatory T cells in long-lasting Graves disease. With 3 bases removed from V and 6 bases from J, the gap between germline ends came to 11 bases. CDR1 and CDR2 (germline): KGHSH, LQKENI. The CDR3 extends over 14 amino acids. The time point here: newly diagnosed GD, antithyroid drugs for less than 3 months. Preparation of the TCR library used RNA extracted from PBMCs. To make TCR beta libraries, researchers used iRepertoire HTBI primers and Arm-PCR of CDR3 regions. TCRdb redid the calling of the multiplex PCR reads with MiXCR, one entry per CDR3 protein. Of more than 300,000 distinct CDR3 sequences detected, roughly 15% appear once; the ten largest clones hold 20% to 25%. This clonotype was seen ten or more times. These same data were also listed under a study on T cells in Graves' hyperthyroidism and ophthalmopathy. From that report: Patients having uncontrolled infection, another autoimmune disease, pregnancy or lactation were not included.

The chain is built from TRBV18 and TRBJ1-4, with D perhaps matching TRBD1 (6 bases). The sample was peripheral blood mononuclear cells (PBMCs), taken at new diagnosis, from a patient treated with antithyroid drugs. The clonotype originates from a woman younger than 35 with Graves disease. DNA of the CDR3: TGTGCCAGCTCACCGCGGGGACACGATGAAAAACTGTTTTTT. This translates into CASSPRGHDEKLFF.